This entry features one TCR beta chain sequence. What it binds is unknown. This sample was taken from a study of vaccination and CD4 T cells after COVID-19. Looked up from germline, CDR1 is SEHNR and CDR2 is FQNEAQ (reference sequence). Trimming removed 5 bases from V and 7 bases from J, with 9 bases in between. This CDR3 region has 13 residues. Regarding treatment: roughly 10-day PBMC culture with coronavirus spike peptide pools or control peptides (ViraFEST assay). An Oncomine TCR Beta short-read assay was used to sequence the DNA from cultured CD4+ T cells. MiXCR was run by TCRdb on the PCR reads, yielding one entry per CDR3 protein. The data show some 4,600 distinct CDR3 sequences, approximately 30% seen once.

Sequenced: CD4+ T cells from blood, cultured in vitro. The sequence came from a human donor who had recovered from COVID-19. The V call is TRBV7-9, the J call TRBJ1-6; D call uncertain. This chain's CDR3 is CASSPLKNSPLHF. In nucleotides, the CDR3 is TGTGCCAGCAGCCCGCTTAAGAATTCACCCCTCCACTTT.